Shown below are 20 T cell receptor beta chains from a single sample sequenced in a study of shared clonotypes between healthy human individuals. Sequencing was performed with immunoSEQ multiplex PCR; in TCRdb, only in-frame clones are kept and a portion is missing. The repertoire holds approximately 980,000 clones, with approximately 80% as singletons. The material sequenced was memory CD4+ T cells sorted from blood. The subset is: CD45RA-negative fraction. The source is a man younger than 35 in good health.

V and J are TRBV20-1 and TRBJ2-4; possibly TRBD1 or TRBD2 for D (5 bases each). The CDR3 is 11 amino acids. Germline assignment: CDR1 DFQATT and CDR2 SNEGSKA (reference sequence). V was cut by 7 bases and J by 7 bases, with 11 bases left in between. CDR3 sequence: CSGRGGNIQYF. The CDR3 DNA reads as TGCAGTGGTCGTGGGGGTAACATTCAGTACTTC.

This clone has just a few counts. The chain uses TRBV19 and TRBJ2-7, with 9 bases identical to TRBD1. CDR3 size: 15 residues. Germline CDR1 LNHDA, CDR2 SQIVND (reference sequence). The J segment lost 1 base and the V segment lost 3 bases, leaving 4 bases of the junction unmatched. Here the CDR3 DNA reads TGTGCCAGTAGTATTGCGGGACAGGGATCCTACGAGCAGTACTTC. Protein product: CASSIAGQGSYEQYF.

In the case of this clone: This sample includes further DNA sequences coding for the same CDR3. The chain uses TRBV7-2 and TRBJ2-2, with TRBD2 identical over 14 bases. This CDR3 is built from 16 residues. The V and J ends lost 5 bases and 7 bases, in that order; junction bases with no gene match: 6. Germline V gene sequence: CDR1 SGHTA, CDR2 FQGNSA. The CDR3 region is CASSPGLAGGLGELFF. In DNA form, the CDR3 reads TGTGCCAGCAGCCCAGGACTAGCGGGGGGCCTCGGGGAGCTGTTTTTT. Supplemented by reference TRBV7-2 and TRBJ2-2, the full variable domain reads GAGVSQSPSNKVTEKGKDVELRCDPISGHTALYWYRQSLGQGLEFLIYFQGNSAPDKSGLPSDRFSAERTGGSVSTLTIQRTQQEDSAVYLCASSPGLAGGLGELFFGEGSRLTVL.

The rearrangement uses TRBV28 and TRBJ1-5; possible D gene TRBD1, 5 bases. CDR1 MDHEN and CDR2 SYDVKM come from the germline V gene. This CDR3 has 15 amino acids. Trimming took off 2 bases at V and 4 bases at J, with 12 bases between the two ends. The CDR3 is CASSLRGSGNQPQHF. The DNA for the CDR3 is TGTGCCAGCAGTTTAAGGGGCAGCGGAAATCAGCCCCAGCATTTT.

This chain connects TRBV11-3 to TRBJ2-2; 9 bases are shared with TRBD1. Trimming removed 5 bases from V and 4 bases from J; junction bases left unmatched: 5. Germline-derived CDR1 and CDR2 are SGHNT and YENEEA. The CDR3 contains 15 residues. The CDR3 DNA sequence: TGTGCCAGCAGCGCACAGGGGGCCGTCACCGGGGAGCTGTTTTTT. This sequence encodes CASSAQGAVTGELFF. The whole variable domain, remainder taken from reference TRBV11-3 and TRBJ2-2, is EAGVVQSPRYKIIEKKQPVAFWCNPISGHNTLYWYLQNLGQGPELLIRYENEEAVDDSQLPKDRFSAERLKGVDSTLKIQPAELGDSAVYLCASSAQGAVTGELFFGEGSRLTVL.

The chain is built from TRBV7-2 and TRBJ1-4; D is perhaps TRBD1 (5 bases). Germline V gene lookup returns CDR1 SGHTA and CDR2 FQGNSA. CDR3 size: 15 residues. V shed 2 bases and J shed 7 bases, with 14 bases lying between them. The DNA of the CDR3 is TGTGCCAGCAGCTTAAACCAGGGAGCAACTGAAAAACTGTTTTTT. Translation gives CASSLNQGATEKLFF.

The chain couples TRBV5-4 to TRBJ2-3; 10 positions agree with TRBD2. CDR1 and CDR2 from the germline V gene are SGHNT and YYREEE (reference sequence). With V trimmed by 4 bases and J by 0 bases, 5 bases remained unmatched. This CDR3 has 16 residues. In DNA form, the CDR3 reads TGTGCCAGCAGCCCAAGCGGGAGGGCTAGCACAGATACGCAGTATTTT. As protein: CASSPSGRASTDTQYF.

As concerns this clone: This clone may be a read error of a much larger clone one base away. This rearrangement joins TRBV20-1 to TRBJ2-3; D is undetermined. Germline V gene lookup returns CDR1 DFQATT and CDR2 SNEGSKA (reference sequence). This CDR3 contains 11 residues. CDR3 sequence reads: CSAADTDAQYF. In DNA form, the CDR3 reads TGCAGTGCGGCAGATACAGATGCGCAGTATTTT.

This clone showed up just a few times. The chain employs TRBV18 and TRBJ2-7, with D possibly being TRBD1 (6 bases). The CDR3 loop spans 13 amino acids. From germline, CDR1 is KGHSH and CDR2 LQKENI. The V end lost 5 bases, the J end lost 2 bases, and 10 bases lay between the germline ends. DNA of the CDR3: TGTGCCAGCTCATGGGGGCGAACCTACGAGCAGTACTTC. Translating gives CASSWGRTYEQYF. The whole variable domain, remainder taken from reference TRBV18 and TRBJ2-7, is NAGVMQNPRHLVRRRGQEARLRCSPMKGHSHVYWYRQLPEEGLKFMVYLQKENIIDESGMPKERFSAEFPKEGPSILRIQQVVRGDSAAYFCASSWGRTYEQYFGPGTRLTVT.

There are many counts of this clone. The CDR3 DNA follows: TGTGCCACAACCAGGGGGTTCTCCTACAATGAGCAGTTCTTC. As protein: CATTRGFSYNEQFF. The chain couples TRBV15 to TRBJ2-1; TRBD1 matches 7 bases. The CDR3 is 14 amino acids. V shed 9 bases, J shed 0 bases, and the junction held 5 bases outside the gene matches. From germline, CDR1 is LNHNV and CDR2 YYDKDF (reference sequence).

The chain couples TRBV2 to TRBJ1-6; TRBD1 might be the D (6 bases). CDR1 is SNHLY and CDR2 is FYNNEI in the germline V gene. Trimming pared 2 bases from V and 8 bases from J, leaving 13 bases between. This CDR3 region has 15 residues. The CDR3 reads CASSELGQGHSPLHF. In DNA form, the CDR3 reads TGTGCCAGCAGTGAACTGGGGCAGGGGCATTCACCCCTCCACTTT.

The rearrangement links TRBV5-1 to TRBJ1-2, with a possible D match to TRBD1 (5 bases). Trimming cost V 4 bases and J 5 bases, with 9 bases left between them. The CDR3 sequence is 12 residues long. Germline V gives CDR1 SGHRS, CDR2 YFSETQ. In DNA form, the CDR3 reads TGCGCCAGCAGCCCGGGACCTTATGGCTACACCTTC. Protein sequence: CASSPGPYGYTF.

This sequence joins TRBV5-4 and TRBJ1-2, with D perhaps matching TRBD1 (5 bases). The V end lost 0 bases, the J end lost 5 bases, and 14 bases lay between the germline ends. Germline V gene data show CDR1 as SGHNT and CDR2 as YYREEE (reference sequence). The CDR3 spans 15 residues. CDR3 loop: CASSLAGGVNYGYTF. Written as DNA, the CDR3 is TGTGCCAGCAGCTTGGCCGGGGGAGTTAATTATGGCTACACCTTC.

The chain carries TRBV30 and TRBJ1-1; perhaps TRBD1 as D (5 bases). This CDR3 contains 13 residues. Germline V gene data show CDR1 as GTSNPN and CDR2 as SVGIG (reference sequence). V shed 2 bases and J shed 1 base, with 8 bases lying between them. The CDR3 nucleotides are TGTGCCTGGAGTTCCCAGGGGAACACTGAAGCTTTCTTT. Translating gives CAWSSQGNTEAFF.

The chain couples TRBV7-8 to TRBJ2-1; 9 bases are a match to TRBD1. J gave up 4 bases and V 2 bases, and 3 bases lay outside the gene matches. Germline-derived CDR1 and CDR2 are SGHVS and FQNEAQ. The CDR3 extends over 15 amino acids. The DNA of the CDR3 is TGTGCCAGCAGCTTACGGGACAGGGTTTACAATGAGCAGTTCTTC. Amino acid sequence: CASSLRDRVYNEQFF.

The rearrangement links TRBV19 to TRBJ1-2, with TRBD1 matching 8 bases. The CDR3 loop spans 15 amino acids. Trimming at V came to 3 bases and at J to 4 bases, leaving 7 bases not matched to a gene. CDR1 and CDR2 (germline): LNHDA, SQIVND (reference sequence). The CDR3 here is CASSMGDRPTYGYTF. For the CDR3, the DNA is TGTGCCAGTAGTATGGGGGACAGGCCAACCTATGGCTACACCTTC. The variable domain in full, with the rest retrieved from reference TRBV19 and TRBJ1-2, is DGGITQSPKYLFRKEGQNVTLSCEQNLNHDAMYWYRQDPGQGLRLIYYSQIVNDFQKGDIAEGYSVSREKKESFPLTVTSAQKNPTAFYLCASSMGDRPTYGYTFGSGTRLTVV.

The rearrangement links TRBV2 to TRBJ2-2, with D tentatively TRBD1 (5 bases). Between the trimmed V and J ends, which lost 4 bases and 1 base, there was a span of 16 bases. Germline assignment: CDR1 SNHLY and CDR2 FYNNEI. This CDR3 comprises 17 residues. In nucleotides, the CDR3 is TGTGCCAGCAGTGGGACATCACTCGCTCGGAACACCGGGGAGCTGTTTTTT. Protein: CASSGTSLARNTGELFF. Together with reference TRBV2 and TRBJ2-2, the CDR3 gives the full variable domain: EPEVTQTPSHQVTQMGQEVILRCVPISNHLYFYWYRQILGQKVEFLVSFYNNEISEKSEIFDDQFSVERPDGSNFTLKIRSTKLEDSAMYFCASSGTSLARNTGELFFGEGSRLTVL.

The chain joins TRBV25-1 to TRBJ2-3; weak D call: TRBD2 (6 bases). Germline assignment: CDR1 MGHDK and CDR2 SYGVNS. The CDR3 is made up of 14 amino acids. V lost 1 base, J lost 5 bases, and 10 bases lay in between. The DNA of the CDR3 is TGTGCCAGCAGTGAATCCGGGAGAATAGATACGCAGTATTTT. It yields the protein CASSESGRIDTQYF. The full variable domain, in which reference TRBV25-1 and TRBJ2-3 provide the parts outside the CDR3, is EADIYQTPRYLVIGTGKKITLECSQTMGHDKMYWYQQDPGMELHLIHYSYGVNSTEKGDLSSESTVSRIRTEHFPLTLESARPSHTSQYLCASSESGRIDTQYFGPGTRLTVL.

The table lists this clone with many counts. The rearrangement uses TRBV2 and TRBJ2-7; D tentatively reads TRBD1 or TRBD2 (6 bases each). V lost 5 bases and J lost 8, with 16 bases in between. Per germline, CDR1 SNHLY and CDR2 FYNNEI. There are 13 residues in the CDR3. The CDR3 sequence: CASSPGAPAKQYF. The CDR3 DNA reads TGTGCCAGCAGTCCGGGGGCCCCGGCCAAGCAGTACTTC.

The chain uses TRBV28 and TRBJ2-7, with D possibly TRBD1 on 6 matching bases. Per the germline V gene, CDR1 is MDHEN and CDR2 is SYDVKM. Trimming removed 4 bases at V and 4 bases at J, with 17 bases between. The CDR3 is 15 amino acids. This chain's CDR3 is CASSSSGGAMYEQYF. The CDR3 bases are TGTGCCAGCAGTTCCTCTGGGGGCGCCATGTACGAGCAGTACTTC.